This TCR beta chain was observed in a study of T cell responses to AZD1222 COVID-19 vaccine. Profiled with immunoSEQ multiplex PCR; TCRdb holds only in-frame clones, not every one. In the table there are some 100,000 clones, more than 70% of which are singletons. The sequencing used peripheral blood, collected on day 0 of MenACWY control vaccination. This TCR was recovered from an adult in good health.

The CDR3 protein is CASSITSSSYEQYF. In DNA, the CDR3 is TGTGCCAGTAGTATAACCTCCTCCTCTTACGAGCAGTACTTC. The chain couples TRBV19 to TRBJ2-7, with D unresolved. The CDR3 runs 14 residues. The germline V gene encodes CDR1 LNHDA and CDR2 SQIVND (reference sequence). V was shortened by 2 bases and J by 4 bases, with 12 bases between the two germline ends.